The 13 T cell receptor beta chains presented below share a single source sample, sequenced in a study of blood T cell repertoires in COVID-19. Measured with immunoSEQ multiplex PCR; TCRdb has only the in-frame clones, and not every one. The sample includes 150,000 to 200,000 clones, more than 80% seen only once; the top ten take 0.53%. What was sequenced was peripheral blood. The receptors come from a man aged 50-59 years with acute or convalescent COVID-19.

This clone turned up a few times. The V and J genes are TRBV28 and TRBJ1-4; 9 bases align to TRBD1. The CDR3 extends over 14 amino acids. V dropped 9 bases and J dropped 8; count of bases not matched to a gene: 10. Germline CDR1 reads MDHEN; CDR2 reads SYDVKM. The CDR3 sequence: CASLLQGAGEKLFF. CDR3 nucleotides: TGTGCCAGTTTACTACAGGGGGCAGGGGAAAAACTGTTTTTT.

In this sample, this clone turned up once. The chain is built from TRBV3-1 (or the pseudogene TRBV3-2) and TRBJ2-2; perhaps TRBD2 as D (5 bases). Trimming left V 1 base short and J 1 base short, with 10 bases between. The CDR3 sequence is 16 residues long. Germline lookup yields CDR1 LGHDT and CDR2 YNNKEL (reference sequence). The CDR3 is CASSQGRGRNTGELFF. Here the CDR3 DNA reads TGTGCCAGCAGCCAAGGAAGAGGGAGGAACACCGGGGAGCTGTTTTTT.

The chain recombines TRBV24-1 with TRBJ2-5; TRBD1 matches at 8 bases. Germline assignment: CDR1 KGHDR and CDR2 SFDVKD. The J segment lost 2 bases and the V segment lost 2 bases, leaving 6 bases of the junction unmatched. This CDR3 comprises 16 residues. CDR3 loop: CATSDSTGVVQETQYF. The CDR3 DNA sequence: TGTGCCACCAGTGATTCGACAGGGGTGGTTCAAGAGACCCAGTACTTC.

The chain employs TRBV27 and TRBJ2-3; 7 positions match TRBD1. The CDR3 is 17 residues long. V dropped 2 bases and J dropped 0; count of bases not matched to a gene: 8. CDR1 and CDR2 from the germline V gene are MNHEY and SMNVEV (reference sequence). The CDR3 here is CASSLLGTATSTDTQYF. As DNA, the CDR3 is TGTGCCAGCAGTTTACTAGGGACAGCGACTAGCACAGATACGCAGTATTTT.

This clone is a singleton in its sample. The chain links TRBV19 to TRBJ2-5, with 12 bases lining up with TRBD2. Looked up from germline, CDR1 is LNHDA and CDR2 is SQIVND (reference sequence). The ends lost 6 bases at V and 7 bases at J; junction bases unmatched: 9. The CDR3 is made up of 15 amino acids. The DNA for the CDR3 is TGTGCCAGTAGGTCGGGACTAGCGGGTGCAGGGACCCAGTACTTC. Its translation: CASRSGLAGAGTQYF.

With regard to this clone: At the DNA level, this CDR3 is encoded by other sequences in the same sample as well. This chain joins TRBV18 and TRBJ1-1; D not certain. V lost 3 bases to trimming and J lost 0 bases, with 8 bases between them. The V gene's germline CDR1 is KGHSH and CDR2 LQKENI. The CDR3 is 14 amino acids. CDR3 residues: CASSPGQMNTEAFF. The CDR3 DNA is TGTGCCAGCTCACCGGGCCAAATGAACACTGAAGCTTTCTTT.

The rearrangement uses TRBV4-2 and TRBJ2-5, with 9 bases identical to TRBD2. This CDR3 has 15 amino acids. Germline lookup yields CDR1 LGHNA and CDR2 YNFKEQ. The ends lost 4 bases at V and 0 bases at J; junction bases unmatched: 3. The CDR3 protein is CASSPSGTNQETQYF. CDR3 in DNA: TGTGCCAGCAGCCCTAGCGGGACTAACCAAGAGACCCAGTACTTC.

This chain joins TRBV29-1 and TRBJ1-4, with TRBD1 matching 9 bases. V lost 0 bases, J lost 2 bases, and 1 base stayed unmatched. The CDR3 runs 15 residues. From germline, CDR1 is SQVTM and CDR2 ANQGSEA. CDR3 sequence reads: CSVEEGTGTNEKLFF. DNA for the CDR3: TGCAGCGTTGAAGAGGGGACAGGGACTAATGAAAAACTGTTTTTT.

This rearrangement joins TRBV19 to TRBJ1-1; 8 bases line up with TRBD1. Losses at the gene ends were 4 bases for V and 4 bases for J; bases not matched to a gene: 8. Germline CDR1 is LNHDA and CDR2 is SQIVND (reference sequence). The CDR3 runs to 15 residues. In DNA form, the CDR3 reads TGTGCCAGTAGTACCTCGACAGGGGTACGCACTGAAGCTTTCTTT. Translated, it gives CASSTSTGVRTEAFF.

The rearrangement uses TRBV7-2 and TRBJ2-2, with D uncertain. This CDR3 region has 15 residues. The germline V gene encodes CDR1 SGHTA and CDR2 FQGNSA. V was shortened by 2 bases and J by 4 bases, with 11 bases between the two germline ends. The CDR3 spells CASSLTLMPTGELFF. CDR3 nucleotide sequence: TGTGCCAGCAGCTTAACCCTAATGCCCACCGGGGAGCTGTTTTTT.

This sequence joins TRBV6-2 or TRBV6-3 and TRBJ2-5; a possible D gene is TRBD1 (5 bases). The CDR3 consists of 16 residues. The germline V and J ends were trimmed by 0 bases and 0 bases, with 11 bases remaining between them. Germline lookup yields CDR1 MNHEY and CDR2 SVGEGT. CDR3: CASSYSGWGNQETQYF. CDR3 in DNA: TGTGCCAGCAGTTACTCGGGATGGGGCAACCAAGAGACCCAGTACTTC.

The chain carries TRBV7-6 and TRBJ2-1; D perhaps matches TRBD2 (6 bases). The V gene lost 1 base and the J gene lost 1 base, with 14 bases spanning the gap. The CDR3 is made up of 17 amino acids. The germline V gene has CDR1 SGHVS and CDR2 FNYEAQ. Here the CDR3 reads CASSLERRGSSYNEQFF. As DNA, the CDR3 is TGTGCCAGCAGCTTAGAACGGCGGGGCTCTTCCTACAATGAGCAGTTCTTC.

The sample holds one count of this clone. CDR3 sequence: CASSGGERFHEQYF. In DNA form, the CDR3 reads TGTGCCAGCAGCGGGGGGGAGAGATTCCACGAGCAGTACTTC. The chain recombines TRBV11-2 with TRBJ2-7; TRBD2 matches at 7 bases. The V segment lost 5 bases and the J segment 5 bases; nucleotides outside the gene matches: 9. Germline CDR1 and CDR2: SGHAT and FQNNGV. This CDR3 has 14 amino acids.